This section outlines one T cell receptor (beta chain) sequence together with its context. This clone has only one observation. Its specific antigen is unknown. The input lacks base qualities; no much larger clone sits a single base away. This sample is part of a study of shared clonotypes between healthy human individuals (dated by TCRdb to 2020 to 2022). Context from the whole study: Three men and a couple of women, aged 18 to 49 years, made up the cohort. For each donor, CD4 naive and CD4 memory were each run on three plates, CD8 naive on two plates, and CD8 memory on one plate. To estimate repertoire size and how much clonotype sharing occurs between individuals, the study deeply sequenced the blood TCR repertoires of several healthy adults. To increase sequencing depth and limit assay-specific biases, different laboratories used diverse techniques to prepare libraries and sequence TCR repertoires. Per donor, leukapheresis produced somewhere between about 0.94 and 9.5 billion PBMCs. Results the study describes overall, beyond this receptor: Estimated clonotype richness was generally larger for naive than for memory subsets. Across several donors, approximately 4.6% of naive CD4, approximately 3.6% of naive CD8, roughly 2.3% of memory CD4, and around 0.4% of memory CD8 clonotypes were shared. Higher generation probabilities were observed for clonotypes shared by all four sorted-subset donors than for non-shared clonotypes. The small number of donors limited the genetic and exposure-history diversity represented. Sampling was restricted to blood, and TCR repertoires in tissue are likely to differ from TCR repertoires in blood. Based on pairwise subsampling, the degree of clonotype sharing among donors was expected to be affected by sequencing depth. Rarefaction of sorted-subset datasets indicated incomplete sequencing despite the large sequencing depth.

Using the deep immunoSEQ assay, multiplex PCR amplified TCR CDR3 regions from genomic DNA. For each cell subset, the extracted genomic DNA was distributed evenly across all wells of several immunoSEQ 96-well plates, and each plate served as one replicate. For sorted subsets, each replicate PCR was loaded with 200 ng genomic DNA, equivalent to 30,000 or so T cell genomes. Purified libraries were measured with a Qubit 3.0 fluorometer, size-checked on a Bioanalyzer 2100, and measured again with the KAPA Library Quantification kit. Every immunoSEQ 96-well plate was sequenced on a dedicated single-read 150-cycle Illumina NextSeq 550 flow cell. As for the authors' bioinformatics: Because only junctional sequences without quality scores were contained in the immunoSEQ output, filtering matching that applied to full-length reads could not be performed. Sequences were annotated with PyIR, a Python wrapper for IgBLAST v1.9, using IMGT germline references to assign V/J genes and CDR3. Reads were filtered out if the reads had weak V/J assignments (E-value above 1e-6), no CDR3, stop codons, out-of-frame junctions, or ambiguous translated residues. A V3J clonotype was defined by an identical inferred V gene, J gene, and CDR3 amino acid sequence. To compute the percentage overlap between repertoires, the number of shared unique clonotypes was divided by the size of the smaller repertoire. Three approaches were used to assess repertoire richness: RTK rarefaction, the Chao1 estimator, and Recon v2.1 estimates of unobserved clonotypes. Generation probabilities for all TCRbeta clonotypes obtained by the gDNA method from a handful of donors were computed using OLGA. TCRdb mirrors the immuneACCESS table, restricted to in-frame sequences. Some clones are absent from its copies; in checked studies, under half trace to an unresolved V gene, and the reason for the others is unknown. V and J calls and clone size are as listed in that table; D and trimming were resolved from the DNA. This sample holds more than 2 million clones; roughly 95% were observed only once. The top ten constitute about 1.1% of the sample.

For the CD8 naive samples, CD45RO-negative cells were positively selected for CCR7, yielding a CD45RA+CCR7+ population from which TemRA cells were excluded. Healthy HIV-negative adults with no recently reported acute infections or vaccinations were included as donors. Every donor was a Caucasian adult living in Nashville, Tennessee, USA. Blood was collected by leukapheresis, and PBMCs were isolated by Ficoll-Histopaque density gradient centrifugation and then cryopreserved in liquid nitrogen vapor phase. Analytical flow cytometry was used to check the purity and quantity of every magnetically sorted T cell population. Each sorted fraction had its genomic DNA isolated and then quantified by UV absorbance on a Nanodrop 2000c. The sequence was obtained from a man between 18 and 29 years old in good health. Sample: naive CD8+ T cells sorted from blood. Per the publication, the cell subset or site label means: CD45RA+CCR7+.

The DNA sequence follows: TGTGCCAGCAGTTACTCGTTGTCAGGGTGGGAGACCCAGTACTTC. Translated, it reads CASSYSLSGWETQYF. The rearrangement combines TRBV6-5 with TRBJ2-5, with TRBD1 as a weak D call on 5 bases. Between the V and J ends, shortened by 0 bases and 5 bases respectively, the junction contains 13 bases. From the cysteine up to the phenylalanine, the CDR3 has a length of 15 residues. Just the 45-base CDR3 DNA is kept, in frame starting at base 1. Via the germline V gene, CDR1 is MNHEY and CDR2 SVGAGI.